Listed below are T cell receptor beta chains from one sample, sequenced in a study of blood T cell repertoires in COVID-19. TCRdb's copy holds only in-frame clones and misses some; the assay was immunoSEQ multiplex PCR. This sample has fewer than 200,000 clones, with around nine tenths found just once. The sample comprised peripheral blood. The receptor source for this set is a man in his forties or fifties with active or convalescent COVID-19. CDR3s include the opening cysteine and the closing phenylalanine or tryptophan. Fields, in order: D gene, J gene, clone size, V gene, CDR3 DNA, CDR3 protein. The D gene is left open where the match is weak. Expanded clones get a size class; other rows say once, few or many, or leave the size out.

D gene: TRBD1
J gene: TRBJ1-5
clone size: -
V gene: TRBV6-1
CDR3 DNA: TGTGCCAGCAGTGAAAACAGGGGAGTCAATCAGCCCCAGCATTTT
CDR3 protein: CASSENRGVNQPQHF

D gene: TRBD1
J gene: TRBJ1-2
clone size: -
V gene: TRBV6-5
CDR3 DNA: TGTGCCAGCAGGGGCGACAGGGTTGGTGGCTACACCTTC
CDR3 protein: CASRGDRVGGYTF

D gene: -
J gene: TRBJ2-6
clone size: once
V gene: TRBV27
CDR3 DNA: TGTGCCAGCAGTTTCCGGACGGGATACTCTGGGGCCAACGTCCTGACTTTC
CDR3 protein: CASSFRTGYSGANVLTF

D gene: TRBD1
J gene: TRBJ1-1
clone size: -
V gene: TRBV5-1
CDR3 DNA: TGCGCCAGCAGCGGACAGGGGACGAACACTGAAGCTTTCTTT
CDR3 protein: CASSGQGTNTEAFF

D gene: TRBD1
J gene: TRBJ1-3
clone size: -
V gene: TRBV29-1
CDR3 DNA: TGCAGCGTGACGTGGTGGGACAGGGACTCTGGAAACACCATATATTTT
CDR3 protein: CSVTWWDRDSGNTIYF

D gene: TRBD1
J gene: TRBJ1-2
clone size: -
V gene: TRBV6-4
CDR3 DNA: TGTGCCAGCAGTGAAGAACCGTCGGGACAGACTAACTATGGCTACACCTTC
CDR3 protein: CASSEEPSGQTNYGYTF

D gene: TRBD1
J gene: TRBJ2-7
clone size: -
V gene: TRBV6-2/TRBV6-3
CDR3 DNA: TGTGCCAGCAGTTTGGGACAGAGCTCCTACGAGCAGTACTTC
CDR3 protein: CASSLGQSSYEQYF

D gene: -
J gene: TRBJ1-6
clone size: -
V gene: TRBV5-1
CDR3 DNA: TGCGCCAGCAAGACAGCCAATAACTATAATTCACCCCTCCACTTT
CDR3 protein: CASKTANNYNSPLHF

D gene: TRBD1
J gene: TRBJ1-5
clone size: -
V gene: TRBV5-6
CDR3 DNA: TGTGCCAGCAGCTTGGATGGGACAGACGAGCGCAATCAGCCCCAGCATTTT
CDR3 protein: CASSLDGTDERNQPQHF

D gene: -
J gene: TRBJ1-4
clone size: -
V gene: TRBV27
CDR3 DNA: TGTGCCAGCAGTGAGCGGGGAAGGGATTGGGATGAAAAACTGTTTTTT
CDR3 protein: CASSERGRDWDEKLFF

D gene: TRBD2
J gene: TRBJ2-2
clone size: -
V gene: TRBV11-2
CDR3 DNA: TGTGCCAGCAGCTTTCCTAGCGGGAGACTTTATGACGGGGAGCTGTTTTTT
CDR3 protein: CASSFPSGRLYDGELFF